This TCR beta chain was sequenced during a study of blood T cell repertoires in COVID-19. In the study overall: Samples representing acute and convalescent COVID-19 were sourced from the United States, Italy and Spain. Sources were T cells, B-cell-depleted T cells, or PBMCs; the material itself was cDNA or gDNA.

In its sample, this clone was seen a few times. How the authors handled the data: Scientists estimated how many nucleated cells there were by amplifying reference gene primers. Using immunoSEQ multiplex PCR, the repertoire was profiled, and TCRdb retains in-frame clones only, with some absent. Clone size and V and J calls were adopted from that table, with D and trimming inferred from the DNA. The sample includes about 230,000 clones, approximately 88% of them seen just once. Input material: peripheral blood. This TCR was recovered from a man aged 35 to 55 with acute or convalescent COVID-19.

CDR3 protein: CASSYAGEVPGELFF. CDR3 coding DNA: TGTGCCAGCAGTTACGCGGGAGAGGTCCCCGGGGAGCTGTTTTTT. V gene TRBV6-5 combines with J gene TRBJ2-2; 7 bases are a match to TRBD2. CDR1 is MNHEY and CDR2 is SVGAGI in the germline V gene. V shed 2 bases, J shed 6 bases, and the junction held 6 bases outside the gene matches. This CDR3 contains 15 residues.